This T cell receptor (beta chain) was retrieved from a study of T cells in Graves' hyperthyroidism and ophthalmopathy. V lost 3 bases, J lost 9 bases, and 3 bases lay in between. The CDR3 runs 9 residues. Germline V CDR1 and CDR2: DFQATT, SNEGSKA (reference sequence). This clonotype came up many times. The antigen is not known. Diagnostic assessment was based on clinical symptoms, serum thyroxine and TRAb, thyroid ultrasound and orbital computed tomography. General observations from the study: Ophthalmopathy and stable hyperthyroidism were separated by a 13 V-J model. Expanded thyroid clonotypes (above 0.001) were mostly also found in blood. With a median lead of approximately six months before onset, the model predicted ophthalmopathy.

From RNA transcripts, TCR beta CDR3 regions were amplified. In the first-round RT-PCR of the TCR CDR3, the HTBI primer set was used. One entry per CDR3 protein, called by TCRdb with MiXCR from the multiplex PCR reads. This sample has about 700,000 distinct CDR3 sequences, with less than 15% found just once. Sequencing input: blood. This TCR came from a woman between 18 and 30 years old with Graves' hyperthyroidism. The V gene is TRBV20-1, the J gene TRBJ2-1; no firm D call. The CDR3 protein is CSASVEQFF. CDR3 bases: TGCAGTGCTAGTGTTGAGCAGTTCTTC.